This TCR beta chain was sequenced in a study of cytotoxic CD8 clonotypes in ibrutinib-treated CLL. On the study more broadly: Across the patients, roughly 10 were relapsed/refractory, about 15 treatment-naive and roughly 18 IGHV unmutated. With a range of 6 to 36, the median treatment time before response samples were taken was around 12 months.

The CDR3 is made up of 14 amino acids. The germline V gene encodes CDR1 SGHTA and CDR2 FQGNSA. General study findings and limits: There were few public clonotypes, and on treatment they contracted or stayed stable.

Points on this clone: Its antigen is still unknown.

The method was immunoSEQ multiplex PCR; TCRdb's version includes in-frame clones alone and lacks a portion of them. The sample consists of over 65,000 clones, around 79% of them appearing once. Source: PBMCs, taken after 12 months of ibrutinib treatment. This receptor was obtained from a human donor with chronic lymphocytic leukemia. This chain joins TRBV7-2 and TRBJ2-5; 7 nucleotides match TRBD2. The J call may not be correct, given that the DNA end is closer to TRBJ2-7. The CDR3 nucleotides read TGTGCCAGCAGACGGGGGGACCTCTCCTACGAGCAGTACTTC. Translation: CASRRGDLSYEQYF.